These T cell receptor beta chains were read from a single sample in a study of blood T cell repertoires in COVID-19. Data came from immunoSEQ multiplex PCR; TCRdb stores just in-frame clones and leaves some out. Of roughly 78,000 clones listed, around 89% were seen once; the top ten hold less than 0.65%. The sequencing sample was made of peripheral blood. All receptors come from a man aged 55 to 70 with acute or convalescent COVID-19. Both conserved end residues are part of each CDR3. The D gene is left open where the match is weak. Not every row has a clone size; where given, it reads once, few, many or a size class.

NA,TRBJ2-3,TRBD1,TRBV5-4,TGTGCCAGCAGCTTGGACAGGGGGCCCTCCACAGATACGCAGTATTTT,CASSLDRGPSTDTQYF
NA,TRBJ2-3,NA,TRBV4-1,TGCGCCAGCAGCCAAGATAGAGCCTCTAGCACAGATACGCAGTATTTT,CASSQDRASSTDTQYF
NA,TRBJ2-3,TRBD2,TRBV7-9,TGTGCCAGCAGCGATTTAGGCGGGGGGGCGGATACGCAGTATTTT,CASSDLGGGADTQYF
NA,TRBJ1-4,NA,TRBV19,TGTGCCACTCGCACCGTACAGGGAGTTGAAAAACTGTTTTTT,CATRTVQGVEKLFF
NA,TRBJ1-3,NA,TRBV19,TGTGCCAGTAGTACAGCAGGCTCTGGAAACACCATATATTTT,CASSTAGSGNTIYF
NA,TRBJ2-3,NA,TRBV9,TGTGCCAGCAGCGTACACGACCAGGGCACAGATACGCAGTATTTT,CASSVHDQGTDTQYF
NA,TRBJ2-5,TRBD2,TRBV5-1,TGCGCCAGCAGATCTAGCGGGAGAGGGCAAGAGACCCAGTACTTC,CASRSSGRGQETQYF
NA,TRBJ2-4,NA,TRBV30,TGTGCCTCCGGGAAAACGGACATTCAGTACTTC,CASGKTDIQYF
NA,TRBJ2-7,TRBD2,TRBV6-5,TGTGCCAGCAGTTACGGCGGGGGGGTCTACGAGCAGTACTTC,CASSYGGGVYEQYF
once,TRBJ2-1,TRBD1,TRBV5-4,TGTGCCAGCAGCTTGGCTGGGGACAGGAGCAATGAGCAGTTCTTC,CASSLAGDRSNEQFF
once,TRBJ2-5,TRBD2,TRBV7-3,TGTGCCAGCAGCTTAAATCCGTTGGGGACTAGCGGAGAGACCCAGTACTTC,CASSLNPLGTSGETQYF
NA,TRBJ2-7,NA,TRBV7-6,TGTGCCAGCAGCTTAGATCAGGGAAGTACCTACGAGCAGTACTTC,CASSLDQGSTYEQYF
NA,TRBJ2-7,NA,TRBV18,TGTGCCAGCTCACCGGCAGGGTTGCGTGAGCAGTACTTC,CASSPAGLREQYF
NA,TRBJ1-2,TRBD1,TRBV6-5,TGTGCCAGCAGTAAGGACAGGGGGCCAAACTATGGCTACACCTTC,CASSKDRGPNYGYTF
NA,TRBJ2-7,NA,TRBV12-3/TRBV12-4,TGTGCCAGCAGCTTTAAAACCTACGAGCAGTACTTC,CASSFKTYEQYF
NA,TRBJ2-2,TRBD1,TRBV6-6,TGTGCCATCAGATCAGGGACAGTATCAACCGGGGAGCTGTTTTTT,CAIRSGTVSTGELFF
NA,TRBJ2-7,TRBD1,TRBV11-2,TGTGCCAGCAGCTTATTACCAGGGGGCCTCTACGAGCAGTACTTC,CASSLLPGGLYEQYF
NA,TRBJ1-3,NA,TRBV18,TGTGCCAGCTCACAGCGGACAGTTGGAAACACCATATATTTT,CASSQRTVGNTIYF
NA,TRBJ1-1,NA,TRBV30,TGTGCCTGGAGTGTACTTGGCACTGAAGCTTTCTTT,CAWSVLGTEAFF
few,TRBJ1-3,NA,TRBV2,TGTGCCAGCAGTGAATCTCCAGTCCCCACCATATATTTT,CASSESPVPTIYF
NA,TRBJ2-3,NA,TRBV13,TGTGCCAGCAGCTCGGGGGGCCGTAGCACAGATACGCAGTATTTT,CASSSGGRSTDTQYF
NA,TRBJ1-2,NA,TRBV12-3/TRBV12-4,TGTGCCAGCAGTTTTGGCGGAGTGCTCGGCTACACCTTC,CASSFGGVLGYTF
NA,TRBJ2-1,NA,TRBV2,TGTGCCAGCAGTACGGACTGGAATGAGCAGTTCTTC,CASSTDWNEQFF